The 8 T cell receptor beta chains given below trace back to one sample, sequenced in a study of vaccination and CD4 T cells after COVID-19. The Oncomine TCR Beta short-read assay was applied to DNA of cultured CD4+ T cells. TCRdb analysed the PCR reads with MiXCR anew, one entry per CDR3 protein. The table has about 19,000 distinct CDR3 sequences, approximately 40% seen once. Indicated treatment: roughly ten-day PBMC culture with coronavirus spike peptide pools or control peptides (ViraFEST assay). The antigens for these receptors are not known. Sequenced material: cultured CD4+ T cells from blood. The receptors stem from a human donor with COVID-19.

This clonotype was seen a handful of times. The chain carries TRBV6-1 and TRBJ2-2; D possibly corresponds to TRBD2 (5 bases). CDR1 and CDR2 (germline): MNHNS, SASEGT. V lost 8 bases, J lost 6 bases, and 7 bases lay in between. The CDR3 sequence is 11 residues long. The CDR3 spells CASYGAGELFF. The CDR3 DNA reads as TGTGCCAGCTACGGGGCCGGGGAGCTGTTTTTT.

The chain uses TRBV6-1 and TRBJ2-1, with D uncertain. CDR3 length equals 12 residues. CDR1 is MNHNS, CDR2 SASEGT, per germline. Trimming shortened V by 5 bases and J by 3 bases, and 5 bases separated the two germline ends. For the CDR3, the DNA is TGTGCCAGCAGTCCGGTCTACAATGAGCAGTTCTTC. Its translation is CASSPVYNEQFF.

V and J are TRBV7-8 and TRBJ2-7, with TRBD2 as a possible D gene (7 bases). V lost 5 bases and J 2 bases, leaving 16 bases between the germline ends. CDR1 SGHVS and CDR2 FQNEAQ come from the germline V gene. The length of the CDR3 is 15 residues. CDR3 residues: CASSRGGGGTYEQYF. CDR3 in DNA: TGTGCCAGCAGCCGTGGGGGCGGGGGAACCTACGAGCAGTACTTC.

V gene TRBV30 combines with J gene TRBJ1-1, with D hard to call. This CDR3 has 12 residues. CDR1 and CDR2 (germline): GTSNPN, SVGIG (reference sequence). The CDR3 here is CAAATDSAEAFF. The CDR3 coding sequence is TGTGCTGCGGCCACTGATTCGGCTGAAGCTTTCTTT.

The rearrangement joins TRBV10-3 to TRBJ2-1; D is possibly TRBD2 (5 bases). The V end was cut by 10 bases, the J end by 6 bases, with 10 bases between. Per the germline V gene, CDR1 is ENHRY and CDR2 is SYGVKD. The CDR3 is made up of 11 amino acids. The CDR3 DNA is TGTGCCACCACTAGTACCAATGAGCAGTTCTTC. Its protein is CATTSTNEQFF.

CDR3 in DNA: TGTGCCAGTTCGACAGACTACGAGCAGTACTTC. The encoded protein is CASSTDYEQYF. The rearrangement joins TRBV12-3 or TRBV12-4 to TRBJ2-7, with D possibly being TRBD1 (5 bases). Trimming pared 9 bases from V and 3 bases from J, leaving 9 bases between. This CDR3 spans 11 amino acids.

A few counts support this clonotype. The DNA of the CDR3 is TGTGCCACCAGTGATCCCGGCGGTCCCACCGGGGAGCTGTTTTTT. Residues: CATSDPGGPTGELFF. The V and J genes are TRBV24-1 and TRBJ2-2; D is uncertain. V dropped 3 bases and J dropped 4 bases, with 11 bases sitting between them. CDR1 is KGHDR, CDR2 SFDVKD, per germline. CDR3 size: 15 residues.

The chain combines TRBV7-2 with TRBJ2-5; a weak D match, TRBD2 (7 bases). The CDR3 extends over 16 amino acids. V lost 0 bases to trimming and J lost 5 bases, with 16 bases between them. Germline V gene sequence: CDR1 SGHTA, CDR2 FQGNSA. CDR3 in amino acids: CASSLASGGQGETQYF. Here the CDR3 DNA reads TGTGCCAGCAGCTTAGCTTCGGGGGGACAAGGGGAGACCCAGTACTTC.